In this sample, the clone carrying this TCR beta chain turned up a few times. Its antigen remains unidentified. The data originate from a study of identical twins. Findings of the study overall: The authors noted that invariant MAIT and iNKT cells could partly confound zero-insertion analyses.

V was shortened by 2 bases and J by 6 bases, with 19 bases between the two germline ends. This CDR3 is 16 amino acids long. TCRdb independently ran MiXCR on the 5' RACE reads; one entry per CDR3 protein. The sample has under 800,000 distinct CDR3 sequences, about 20% seen once. This sample also appeared in a second study, on T cells expressing NK-cell markers. Per that paper: One of the eight sequenced donors was seronegative, whereas the other seven were HCMV-seropositive. What restricted sorting to alpha-beta TCR T cells in several experiments was an anti-gamma-delta TCR antibody.

The source of this sequence is a woman younger than 30 in good health. Source material: PBMCs. This sequence joins TRBV12-3 or TRBV12-4 and TRBJ1-2; no clear D. The CDR3 spells CASSLWSRKTYDGYTF. The CDR3 nucleotides are TGTGCCAGCAGTTTATGGTCCAGGAAGACTTATGATGGCTACACCTTC.